The 22 T cell receptor beta chains reported below all come from one sample, sequenced in a study of Ad26.COV2.S vaccination and SARS-CoV-2 variants. Repertoires were generated with immunoSEQ multiplex PCR, while TCRdb's copy carries only in-frame clones and drops some. The sample has approximately 300,000 clones, just over 85% seen once. Indicated treatment: roughly 20 received Ad26.COV2.S at low or high dose, single or two shots; a few received placebo; per-sample allocation not given. At day 63 after the first vaccine or placebo injection, samples were drawn. The material was peripheral blood, obtained in a trial of Ad26.COV2.S vaccine versus placebo. The receptors were gathered from a person between 18 and 65 years old who received the Ad26.COV2.S COVID-19 vaccine or a placebo.

The V gene is TRBV10-1, the J gene TRBJ1-1; tentatively, D is TRBD1 (5 bases). V was trimmed by 0 bases and J by 8 bases, leaving 13 bases between them. This CDR3 comprises 14 residues. Germline V gives CDR1 WNHNN, CDR2 SYGVQD (reference sequence). In DNA form, the CDR3 reads TGCGCCAGCAGTGAGTCGGGTCAGGGAACGGAAGCTTTCTTT. The encoded protein is CASSESGQGTEAFF.

CDR3 DNA: TGTGCCAGTTGCCGGACAGGGGGCGTTAAGGTAGGGACAGATACGCAGTATTTT. This encodes CASCRTGGVKVGTDTQYF. The genes are TRBV19 and TRBJ2-3, with 11 bases aligning to TRBD1. V gave up 8 bases and J gave up 3 bases; unmatched junction bases: 16. Germline lookup yields CDR1 LNHDA and CDR2 SQIVND (reference sequence). CDR3 length equals 18 residues.

This chain connects TRBV4-3 to TRBJ2-7; 7 bases line up with TRBD1. The CDR3 spans 13 residues. Germline V gives CDR1 LGHNA, CDR2 YSLEER. V was clipped by 0 bases and J by 7 bases; unmatched bases: 3. DNA for the CDR3: TGCGCCAGCAGCCAAGACAGGGGGAAAGAGCAGTACTTC. This gives the protein CASSQDRGKEQYF.

V and J are TRBV5-8 and TRBJ1-1, with a possible D match to TRBD1 (5 bases). Germline V gives CDR1 SGHTS, CDR2 YDEGEE. V shed 3 bases and J shed 5 bases, with 11 bases lying between them. This CDR3 spans 13 amino acids. The CDR3 sequence is CASSWRGRTEAFF. Here the CDR3 DNA reads TGTGCCAGCAGCTGGAGGGGCAGGACTGAAGCTTTCTTT.

V is TRBV5-6 and J is TRBJ2-7; no firm D call. Germline CDR1 is SGHDT and CDR2 is YYEEEE. Trimming removed 3 bases from V and 0 bases from J, with 13 bases in between. CDR3 length: 15 residues. In nucleotides, the CDR3 is TGTGCCAGCAGCTCCCCGGGCAGGATCTCCTACGAGCAGTACTTC. It encodes CASSSPGRISYEQYF.

The J gene is TRBJ1-2, the V gene TRBV25-1, with TRBD1 as a possible D gene (5 bases). CDR3 length: 15 residues. Germline V gene sequence: CDR1 MGHDK, CDR2 SYGVNS. The ends were cut back, 1 base at V and 2 bases at J, with 11 bases in the middle. The CDR3 loop reads CASSELGQGNYGYTF. In DNA, the CDR3 is TGTGCCAGCAGTGAATTGGGGCAGGGAAACTATGGCTACACCTTC.

This chain uses TRBV2 with TRBJ2-7; a weak D match, TRBD1 (6 bases). The CDR3 is made up of 13 amino acids. The germline V gene encodes CDR1 SNHLY and CDR2 FYNNEI. The ends were cut back, 7 bases at V and 1 base at J, with 11 bases in the middle. The CDR3 sequence is CASTPGQSYEQYF. The CDR3 coding sequence is TGTGCCAGCACCCCGGGACAATCCTACGAGCAGTACTTC.

CDR3 protein: CASSPRTGKDTEAFF. CDR3 bases: TGTGCCAGCTCCCCTAGGACAGGGAAAGACACTGAAGCTTTCTTT. This chain joins TRBV18 and TRBJ1-1; 8 bases fit TRBD1. V lost 6 bases, J lost 3 bases, and 9 bases stayed unmatched. The CDR3 length is 15 residues. The germline V gene encodes CDR1 KGHSH and CDR2 LQKENI. Based on the CDR3 plus reference TRBV18 and TRBJ1-1, the full variable domain is NAGVMQNPRHLVRRRGQEARLRCSPMKGHSHVYWYRQLPEEGLKFMVYLQKENIIDESGMPKERFSAEFPKEGPSILRIQQVVRGDSAAYFCASSPRTGKDTEAFFGQGTRLTVV.

The V call is TRBV18, the J call TRBJ2-2, with D possibly being TRBD2 (5 bases). The CDR3 length is 16 residues. CDR1 and CDR2 (germline): KGHSH, LQKENI. The germline V and J ends were trimmed by 0 bases and 3 bases, with 11 bases remaining between them. CDR3 loop: CASSPPYGRDTGELFF. DNA of the CDR3: TGTGCCAGCTCACCACCGTACGGGCGGGACACCGGGGAGCTGTTTTTT. Based on the CDR3 plus reference TRBV18 and TRBJ2-2, the full variable domain is NAGVMQNPRHLVRRRGQEARLRCSPMKGHSHVYWYRQLPEEGLKFMVYLQKENIIDESGMPKERFSAEFPKEGPSILRIQQVVRGDSAAYFCASSPPYGRDTGELFFGEGSRLTVL.

The chain carries TRBV9 and TRBJ1-3; D is possibly TRBD1 (5 bases). This CDR3 spans 15 amino acids. Trimming took 0 bases from V and 3 from J, leaving 10 bases between them. Per germline, CDR1 SGDLS and CDR2 YYNGEE. The CDR3 reads CASSVEGTSGNTIYF. The CDR3 DNA reads TGTGCCAGCAGCGTAGAAGGGACGAGTGGAAACACCATATATTTT.

The CDR3 DNA follows: TGTGCCTGGAGTGTACTTTATTCGCAGGTTGAAGCTTTCTTT. As protein: CAWSVLYSQVEAFF. The chain links TRBV30 to TRBJ1-1; no clear D gene. Per the germline V gene, CDR1 is GTSNPN and CDR2 is SVGIG (reference sequence). Trimming left V 0 bases short and J 7 bases short, with 15 bases between. The CDR3 loop spans 14 amino acids.

This chain links TRBV6-5 with TRBJ1-1; no clear D gene. Germline-derived CDR1 and CDR2 are MNHEY and SVGAGI. There are 16 residues in the CDR3. V was shortened by 0 bases and J by 4 bases, with 15 bases between the two germline ends. CDR3 nucleotide sequence: TGTGCCAGCAGTTACTCGAGTTCGGGGATGACCACTGAAGCTTTCTTT. Protein product: CASSYSSSGMTTEAFF.

V usage is TRBV10-3 and J usage is TRBJ2-1, with unresolved D. V lost 4 bases and J 7 bases, leaving 8 bases between the germline ends. This CDR3 spans 12 amino acids. Germline V gene sequence: CDR1 ENHRY, CDR2 SYGVKD. The DNA of the CDR3 is TGTGCCATCAGTGTCATTTTGAATGAGCAGTTCTTC. Translation: CAISVILNEQFF.

The V call is TRBV4-1, the J call TRBJ2-7, with 10 bases matching TRBD1. Germline V gene data show CDR1 as MGHRA and CDR2 as YSYEKL. There are 17 residues in the CDR3. The J segment lost 4 bases and the V segment lost 4 bases, leaving 13 bases of the junction unmatched. In DNA, the CDR3 is TGCGCCAGCAGCCTTTACTTCGGGACAGGGGATCTTTACGAGCAGTACTTC. Its translation is CASSLYFGTGDLYEQYF.

V gene TRBV7-9 combines with J gene TRBJ2-2, with D unresolved. The V end lost 8 bases, the J end lost 3 bases, and 7 bases lay between the germline ends. The CDR3 covers 12 residues. The germline V gene has CDR1 SEHNR and CDR2 FQNEAQ (reference sequence). The CDR3 coding sequence is TGTGCCAGCGGCCCGGACACCGGGGAGCTGTTTTTT. It specifies CASGPDTGELFF. Complete variable domain (other parts from reference TRBV7-9 and TRBJ2-2): DTGVSQNPRHKITKRGQNVTFRCDPISEHNRLYWYRQTLGQGPEFLTYFQNEAQLEKSRLLSDRFSAERPKGSFSTLEIQRTEQGDSAMYLCASGPDTGELFFGEGSRLTVL.

The gene calls are TRBV7-2 and TRBJ2-7; the D gene is possibly TRBD1 (5 bases). Germline V gene sequence: CDR1 SGHTA, CDR2 FQGNSA. V lost 4 bases to trimming and J lost 3 bases, with 16 bases between them. CDR3 length: 15 amino acids. The CDR3 DNA reads TGTGCCAGCAGCTCGGAAATCGGACACTTCTACGAGCAGTACTTC. It translates to CASSSEIGHFYEQYF.

This rearrangement joins TRBV5-4 to TRBJ2-1, with D unresolved. Germline CDR1 SGHNT, CDR2 YYREEE (reference sequence). V was shortened by 0 bases and J by 0 bases, with 10 bases between the two germline ends. The CDR3 has 16 amino acids. The CDR3 here is CASSLGPASSYNEQFF. CDR3 coding DNA: TGTGCCAGCAGCTTGGGACCCGCTAGCTCCTACAATGAGCAGTTCTTC.

J is TRBJ2-1 and V is TRBV24-1; tentatively, D is TRBD2 (7 bases). Germline CDR1 KGHDR, CDR2 SFDVKD. V lost 10 bases and J 10 bases, leaving 19 bases between the germline ends. The CDR3 runs 13 residues. This CDR3 is CATSGGASWEQFF. The CDR3 coding sequence is TGTGCCACTTCTGGGGGGGCATCCTGGGAGCAGTTCTTC.

To note about this clone: Other DNA sequences in this specimen translate into the identical CDR3. This chain links TRBV3-1 (or the pseudogene TRBV3-2) with TRBJ2-6; no firm D call. Germline V CDR1 and CDR2: LGHDT, YNNKEL (reference sequence). The V end lost 8 bases, the J end lost 4 bases, and 9 bases lay between the germline ends. The CDR3 covers 13 residues. As DNA, the CDR3 is TGTGCCAGCTCCCCTTCCGGGGCCAACGTCCTGACTTTC. Encoded protein: CASSPSGANVLTF.

The V and J genes are TRBV5-1 and TRBJ1-1; possibly TRBD1 for D (5 bases). The CDR3 sequence is 14 residues long. Trimming removed 5 bases at V and 1 base at J, with 12 bases between. The germline CDR1 and CDR2 sequences are SGHRS and YFSETQ. The CDR3 sequence is CASSTDSWNTEAFF. CDR3 DNA: TGCGCCAGCAGTACAGACAGTTGGAACACTGAAGCTTTCTTT.

This clone is a singleton in its sample. The chain couples TRBV7-2 to TRBJ1-5; 9 nucleotides match TRBD1. Germline trimming cut 2 bases from V and 0 bases from J; bases unmatched to any gene: 5. Germline V CDR1 and CDR2: SGHTA, FQGNSA. CDR3 length equals 17 residues. The CDR3 DNA reads as TGTGCCAGCAGCTTACGGACAGGGGCCAATAGCAATCAGCCCCAGCATTTT. Its protein is CASSLRTGANSNQPQHF. The whole variable domain, remainder taken from reference TRBV7-2 and TRBJ1-5, is GAGVSQSPSNKVTEKGKDVELRCDPISGHTALYWYRQSLGQGLEFLIYFQGNSAPDKSGLPSDRFSAERTGGSVSTLTIQRTQQEDSAVYLCASSLRTGANSNQPQHFGDGTRLSIL.

This clone has a handful of counts. This chain connects TRBV12-5 to TRBJ1-4; D gene ambiguous. In germline, CDR1 is LGHNT, CDR2 FRNRAP. Trimming left V 4 bases short and J 8 bases short, with 5 bases between. The CDR3 covers 11 residues. The CDR3 loop is CASGSYEKLFF. The DNA for the CDR3 is TGTGCTAGTGGTTCCTACGAAAAACTGTTTTTT. Full variable domain (rest looked up from reference TRBV12-5 and TRBJ1-4): DARVTQTPRHKVTEMGQEVTMRCQPILGHNTVFWYRQTMMQGLELLAYFRNRAPLDDSGMPKDRFSAEMPDATLATLKIQPSEPRDSAVYFCASGSYEKLFFGSGTQLSVL.